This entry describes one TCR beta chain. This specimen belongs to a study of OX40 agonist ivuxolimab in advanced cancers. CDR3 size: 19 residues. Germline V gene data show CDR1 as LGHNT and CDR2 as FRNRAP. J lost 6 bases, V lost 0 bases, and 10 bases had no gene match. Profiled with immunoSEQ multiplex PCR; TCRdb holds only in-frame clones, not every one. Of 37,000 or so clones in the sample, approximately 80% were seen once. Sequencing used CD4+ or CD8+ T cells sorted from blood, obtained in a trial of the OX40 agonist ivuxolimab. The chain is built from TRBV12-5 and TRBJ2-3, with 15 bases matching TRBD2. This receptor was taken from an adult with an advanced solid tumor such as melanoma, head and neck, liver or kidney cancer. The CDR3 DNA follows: TGTGCTAGTGGTTTGGTAACCCGAGGACTAGCGGGGGGGCTCGATACGCAGTATTTT. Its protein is CASGLVTRGLAGGLDTQYF.